These T cell receptor beta chains were read from a single sample in a study of cytomegalovirus exposure and HLA in healthy donors. The table came from immunoSEQ multiplex PCR; TCRdb's copy has only in-frame clones and leaves some out. This sample carries around 130,000 clones, about 81% of them seen once, and the ten largest clones take around 2%. The source material was PBMCs. These receptors were collected from a man aged 40-49 years in good health and CMV-seronegative. Both conserved end residues are part of each CDR3.

cdr3_aa: CASSLGQINQPQHF; j_call: TRBJ1-5; v_call: TRBV7-2
cdr3_aa: CATSRDHDRNYGYTF; j_call: TRBJ1-2; v_call: TRBV15
cdr3_aa: CASTPGTGSNEQFF; j_call: TRBJ2-1; v_call: TRBV27
cdr3_aa: CASSYSNRGEGETQYF; j_call: TRBJ2-5; v_call: TRBV6-5
cdr3_aa: CTSSQEGSSYEQYF; j_call: TRBJ2-7; v_call: TRBV1
cdr3_aa: CASSLSRGYTEAFF; j_call: TRBJ1-1; v_call: TRBV7-9
cdr3_aa: CASSLTQGPPNYGYTF; j_call: TRBJ1-2; v_call: TRBV7-9
cdr3_aa: CSSSLAERGPQETQYF; j_call: TRBJ2-5; v_call: TRBV7-9
cdr3_aa: CSVGSQGGVDYGYTF; j_call: TRBJ1-2; v_call: TRBV29-1
cdr3_aa: CASSLPRGEQYF; j_call: TRBJ2-7; v_call: TRBV28
cdr3_aa: CASSHQGRGYEQYF; j_call: TRBJ2-7; v_call: TRBV28
cdr3_aa: CASGLGTRSGANVLTF; j_call: TRBJ2-6; v_call: TRBV7-9
cdr3_aa: CSVPEGSAKNIQYF; j_call: TRBJ2-4; v_call: TRBV29-1
cdr3_aa: CASSPKALTSGLPTDTQYF; j_call: TRBJ2-3; v_call: TRBV7-2
cdr3_aa: CASSYPRSSGANGLTF; j_call: TRBJ2-6; v_call: TRBV6-6
cdr3_aa: CASSLAGSGDEKLFF; j_call: TRBJ1-4; v_call: TRBV5-1
cdr3_aa: CASSSRTGGYEQYF; j_call: NA; v_call: TRBV27
cdr3_aa: CSVTQGIGTEAFF; j_call: TRBJ1-1; v_call: TRBV29-1
cdr3_aa: CASRGLGEGNYEQYF; j_call: TRBJ2-7; v_call: TRBV28
cdr3_aa: CASSDRKETQYF; j_call: TRBJ2-5; v_call: TRBV6-1
cdr3_aa: CASRGAFNEKLFF; j_call: TRBJ1-4; v_call: TRBV27
cdr3_aa: CASSLYRGPNTEAFF; j_call: TRBJ1-1; v_call: TRBV7-6
cdr3_aa: CASGAVEETQYF; j_call: TRBJ2-5; v_call: TRBV5-4
cdr3_aa: CATQTSGTTDTQYF; j_call: TRBJ2-3; v_call: TRBV7-9
cdr3_aa: CASSLGGYNSPLHF; j_call: TRBJ1-6; v_call: TRBV7-2
cdr3_aa: CASSLASLGGYEQYF; j_call: TRBJ2-7; v_call: TRBV5-1
cdr3_aa: CASSPSDLATNEKLFF; j_call: TRBJ1-4; v_call: TRBV18
cdr3_aa: CASSITGIPSYSNQPQHF; j_call: TRBJ1-5; v_call: TRBV19
cdr3_aa: CASSPTGDYGYTF; j_call: TRBJ1-2; v_call: TRBV27
cdr3_aa: CASSLVGGYMQETRYF; j_call: TRBJ2-5; v_call: TRBV7-3
cdr3_aa: CASSLSPRDDEKLFF; j_call: TRBJ1-4; v_call: TRBV6-5
cdr3_aa: CASSPQGALKETQYF; j_call: TRBJ2-5; v_call: TRBV7-9
cdr3_aa: CASRLTWSVQETQYF; j_call: TRBJ2-5; v_call: TRBV6-5
cdr3_aa: CASSARQGQSYEQYF; j_call: TRBJ2-7; v_call: TRBV11-2
cdr3_aa: CASSLGDRVSEQYF; j_call: TRBJ2-7; v_call: TRBV7-6
cdr3_aa: CASSRRPDRRLYGYTF; j_call: TRBJ1-2; v_call: TRBV5-5
cdr3_aa: CASSLLAGGANSPSYNEQFF; j_call: TRBJ2-1; v_call: TRBV5-4
cdr3_aa: CASSLGGGAGNIQYF; j_call: TRBJ2-4; v_call: TRBV11-2
cdr3_aa: CASSAKMSGTQYF; j_call: TRBJ2-5; v_call: TRBV9
cdr3_aa: CSVEFGLGETQYF; j_call: TRBJ2-5; v_call: TRBV29-1
cdr3_aa: CASSSARGSSGANGLTF; j_call: TRBJ2-6; v_call: TRBV7-6
cdr3_aa: CASSRPPGGDTQYF; j_call: TRBJ2-3; v_call: TRBV2
cdr3_aa: CASSQSRQPTGELFF; j_call: TRBJ2-2; v_call: TRBV16
cdr3_aa: CASRSGPEQYF; j_call: TRBJ2-7; v_call: TRBV11-1
cdr3_aa: CASTQAGLGTQYF; j_call: TRBJ2-5; v_call: TRBV19
cdr3_aa: CASSPSRLNTEAFF; j_call: TRBJ1-1; v_call: TRBV27
cdr3_aa: CASSERGLGDEQYF; j_call: TRBJ2-7; v_call: TRBV6-1
cdr3_aa: CASSAGWGLNSNQPQHF; j_call: TRBJ1-5; v_call: TRBV27
cdr3_aa: CASSIEDRGQPQHF; j_call: TRBJ1-5; v_call: TRBV19
cdr3_aa: CSARQLEAFF; j_call: TRBJ1-1; v_call: TRBV20-1
cdr3_aa: CASSPYQVLAGGQFF; j_call: TRBJ2-1; v_call: TRBV7-2
cdr3_aa: CASSSTDGYTF; j_call: TRBJ1-2; v_call: TRBV7-9
cdr3_aa: CAADIRGGPNGELFF; j_call: TRBJ2-2; v_call: TRBV7-8
cdr3_aa: CASSRGRVLANNEQFF; j_call: TRBJ2-1; v_call: TRBV5-8
cdr3_aa: CASSSPAAASTDTQYF; j_call: TRBJ2-3; v_call: TRBV27
cdr3_aa: CAWSAPDTQYF; j_call: TRBJ2-3; v_call: TRBV30
cdr3_aa: CASSSTGTSGGKSYNEQFF; j_call: TRBJ2-1; v_call: TRBV13
cdr3_aa: CASSFGTGASALYGYTF; j_call: TRBJ1-2; v_call: TRBV27
cdr3_aa: CASSLASGTLPLRETQYF; j_call: TRBJ2-5; v_call: TRBV28
cdr3_aa: CASSPPGQGVYEQYF; j_call: TRBJ2-7; v_call: TRBV5-4